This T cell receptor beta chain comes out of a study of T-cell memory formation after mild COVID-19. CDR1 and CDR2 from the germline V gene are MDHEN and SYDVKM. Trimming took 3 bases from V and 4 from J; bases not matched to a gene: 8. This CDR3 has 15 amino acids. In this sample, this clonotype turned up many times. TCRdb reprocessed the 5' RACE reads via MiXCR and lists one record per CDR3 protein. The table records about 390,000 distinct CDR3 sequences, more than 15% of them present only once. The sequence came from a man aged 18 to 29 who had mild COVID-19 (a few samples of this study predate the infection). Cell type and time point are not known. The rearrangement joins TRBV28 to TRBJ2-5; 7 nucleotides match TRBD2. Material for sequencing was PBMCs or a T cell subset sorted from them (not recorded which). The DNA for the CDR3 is TGTGCCAGCAGTTTCCCCTCTGGGACTATAGAGACCCAGTACTTC. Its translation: CASSFPSGTIETQYF. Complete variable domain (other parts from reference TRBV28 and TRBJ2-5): DVKVTQSSRYLVKRTGEKVFLECVQDMDHENMFWYRQDPGLGLRLIYFSYDVKMKEKGDIPEGYSVSREKKERFSLILESASTNQTSMYLCASSFPSGTIETQYFGPGTRLLVL.